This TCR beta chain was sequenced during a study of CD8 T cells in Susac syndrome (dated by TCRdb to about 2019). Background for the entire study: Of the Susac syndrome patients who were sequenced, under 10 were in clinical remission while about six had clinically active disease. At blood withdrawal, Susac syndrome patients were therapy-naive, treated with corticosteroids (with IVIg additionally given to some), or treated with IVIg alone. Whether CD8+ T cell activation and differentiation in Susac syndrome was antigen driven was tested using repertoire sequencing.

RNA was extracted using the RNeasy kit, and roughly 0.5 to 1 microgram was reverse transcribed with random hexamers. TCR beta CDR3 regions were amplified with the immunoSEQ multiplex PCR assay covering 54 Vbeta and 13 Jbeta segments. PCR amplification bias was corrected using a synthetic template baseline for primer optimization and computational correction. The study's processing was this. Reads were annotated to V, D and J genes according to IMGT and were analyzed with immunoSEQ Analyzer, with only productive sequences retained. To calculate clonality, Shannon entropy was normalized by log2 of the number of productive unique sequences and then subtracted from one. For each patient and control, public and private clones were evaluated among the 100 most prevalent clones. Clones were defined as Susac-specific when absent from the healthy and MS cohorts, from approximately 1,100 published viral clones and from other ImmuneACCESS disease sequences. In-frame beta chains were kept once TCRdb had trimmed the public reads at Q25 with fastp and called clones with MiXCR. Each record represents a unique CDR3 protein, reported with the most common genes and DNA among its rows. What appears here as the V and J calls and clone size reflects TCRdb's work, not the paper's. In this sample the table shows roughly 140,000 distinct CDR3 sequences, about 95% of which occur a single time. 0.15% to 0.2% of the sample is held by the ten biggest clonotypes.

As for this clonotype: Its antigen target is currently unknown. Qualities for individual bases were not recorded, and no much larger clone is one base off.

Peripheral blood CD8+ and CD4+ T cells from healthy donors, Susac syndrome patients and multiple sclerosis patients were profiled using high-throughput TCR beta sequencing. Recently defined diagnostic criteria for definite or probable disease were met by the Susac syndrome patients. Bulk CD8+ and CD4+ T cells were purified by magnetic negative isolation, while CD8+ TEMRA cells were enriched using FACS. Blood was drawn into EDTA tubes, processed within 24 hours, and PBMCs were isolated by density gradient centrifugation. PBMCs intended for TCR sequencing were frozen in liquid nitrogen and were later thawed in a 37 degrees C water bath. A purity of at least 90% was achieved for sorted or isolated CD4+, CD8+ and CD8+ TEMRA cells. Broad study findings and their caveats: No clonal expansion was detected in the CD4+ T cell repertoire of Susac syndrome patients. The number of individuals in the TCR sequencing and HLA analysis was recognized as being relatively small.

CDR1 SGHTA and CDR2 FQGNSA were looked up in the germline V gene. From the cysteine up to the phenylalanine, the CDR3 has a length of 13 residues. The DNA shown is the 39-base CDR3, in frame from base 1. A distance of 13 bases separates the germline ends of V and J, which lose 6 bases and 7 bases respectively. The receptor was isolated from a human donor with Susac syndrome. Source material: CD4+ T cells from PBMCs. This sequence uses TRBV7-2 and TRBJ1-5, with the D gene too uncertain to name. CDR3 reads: CASSFGGLQPQHF. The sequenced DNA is TGTGCCAGCAGTTTTGGAGGGTTGCAGCCCCAGCATTTT. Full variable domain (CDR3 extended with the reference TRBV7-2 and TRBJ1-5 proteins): GAGVSQSPSNKVTEKGKDVELRCDPISGHTALYWYRQSLGQGLEFLIYFQGNSAPDKSGLPSDRFSAERTGGSVSTLTIQRTQQEDSAVYLCASSFGGLQPQHFGDGTRLSIL.